The 25 T cell receptor beta chains below were found in one sample sequenced in a study of cytomegalovirus exposure and HLA in healthy donors. A multiplex PCR was run with 60 Vbeta primers and 13 Jbeta primers. The repertoire was sequenced with immunoSEQ multiplex PCR; TCRdb's copy has only in-frame clones and lacks some. Here the sample spans about 210,000 clones, about 83% being singletons. Sequenced material: PBMCs. Source of these receptors: a woman between 45 and 65 years old in good health and CMV-seropositive.

This chain uses TRBV19 with TRBJ1-1; the D gene is possibly TRBD1 (6 bases). The length of the CDR3 is 15 residues. The V gene's germline CDR1 is LNHDA and CDR2 SQIVND (reference sequence). With 4 bases removed from V and 4 bases from J, the gap between germline ends came to 16 bases. CDR3 in DNA: TGTGCCAGTAGTAAAGGGGGAGGGAGCGTCACTGAAGCTTTCTTT. Its translation is CASSKGGGSVTEAFF. Filled out from reference TRBV19 and TRBJ1-1, the complete variable domain reads DGGITQSPKYLFRKEGQNVTLSCEQNLNHDAMYWYRQDPGQGLRLIYYSQIVNDFQKGDIAEGYSVSREKKESFPLTVTSAQKNPTAFYLCASSKGGGSVTEAFFGQGTRLTVV.

The V gene is TRBV7-9, the J gene TRBJ1-3; a possible D gene is TRBD1 (5 bases). Germline V gene sequence: CDR1 SEHNR, CDR2 FQNEAQ (reference sequence). V lost 5 bases, J lost 0 bases, and 11 bases lay in between. This CDR3 spans 15 amino acids. This CDR3 reads CASSPGGDSGNTIYF. The CDR3 nucleotides are TGTGCCAGCAGCCCCGGGGGAGACTCTGGAAACACCATATATTTT.

V usage is TRBV19 and J usage is TRBJ1-5; no reliable D call. Germline CDR1 reads LNHDA; CDR2 reads SQIVND (reference sequence). The CDR3 consists of 15 residues. V lost 7 bases and J 0 bases, leaving 13 bases between the germline ends. CDR3 sequence reads: CASTRTSGSNQPQHF. CDR3 nucleotides: TGTGCCAGTACTCGAACTTCGGGTAGCAATCAGCCCCAGCATTTT.

V and J are TRBV30 and TRBJ1-4; 10 positions match TRBD1. Germline V gene sequence: CDR1 GTSNPN, CDR2 SVGIG (reference sequence). CDR3 length equals 15 residues. V lost 4 bases and J lost 2; bases outside the gene matches: 4. For the CDR3, the DNA is TGTGCCTGGAAACCGGGACAGGGGACTAATGAAAAACTGTTTTTT. Translated: CAWKPGQGTNEKLFF. Full variable domain (missing parts from reference TRBV30 and TRBJ1-4): SQTIHQWPATLVQPVGSPLSLECTVEGTSNPNLYWYRQAAGRGLQLLFYSVGIGQISSEVPQNLSASRPQDRQFILSSKKLLLSDSGFYLCAWKPGQGTNEKLFFGSGTQLSVL.

The rearrangement joins TRBV30 to TRBJ1-3, with D maybe TRBD1 (6 bases). V was shortened by 3 bases and J by 2 bases, with 11 bases between the two germline ends. The CDR3 covers 14 residues. From germline, CDR1 is GTSNPN and CDR2 SVGIG (reference sequence). CDR3 protein: CAWRRPGAGNTIYF. CDR3 sequence (DNA): TGTGCCTGGAGAAGGCCAGGGGCTGGAAACACCATATATTTT.

The rearrangement uses TRBV6-5 and TRBJ2-7, with a possible D match to TRBD1 (6 bases). Germline V gene sequence: CDR1 MNHEY, CDR2 SVGAGI. Trimming took off 5 bases at V and 6 bases at J, with 17 bases between the two ends. CDR3 length: 14 amino acids. CDR3 sequence (DNA): TGTGCCAGCAGTGAACAGGGCGAGTACAGCGAGCAGTACTTC. This sequence encodes CASSEQGEYSEQYF.

The V and J genes are TRBV10-3 and TRBJ2-1, with 9 bases aligning to TRBD2. V shed 6 bases and J 8 bases; nucleotides not matched to a gene: 11. This CDR3 is built from 15 residues. CDR1 and CDR2 (germline): ENHRY, SYGVKD. CDR3 DNA: TGTGCCATCAGCGCGGGGGGGGCAGGGGAAGATGAGCAGTTCTTC. Amino acids: CAISAGGAGEDEQFF.

V is TRBV9 and J is TRBJ2-5; 9 bases fit TRBD2. This CDR3 spans 17 amino acids. Trimming took 0 bases from V and 5 from J; bases not matched to a gene: 11. Germline V gene lookup returns CDR1 SGDLS and CDR2 YYNGEE. The CDR3 is CASSVAGRAGGPETQYF. CDR3 in DNA: TGTGCCAGCAGCGTAGCCGGGAGGGCGGGGGGGCCGGAGACCCAGTACTTC.

The rearrangement links TRBV5-1 to TRBJ2-3; 8 bases match TRBD2. This CDR3 comprises 16 residues. CDR1 is SGHRS, CDR2 YFSETQ, per germline. V lost 2 bases to trimming and J lost 0 bases; unmatched junction nucleotides: 5. CDR3 in DNA: TGCGCCAGCAGCTTCAGCGGGGGACACAGCACAGATACGCAGTATTTT. Its protein product is CASSFSGGHSTDTQYF.

The V gene is TRBV5-1, the J gene TRBJ2-7; a weak D match, TRBD1 (6 bases). Germline-derived CDR1 and CDR2 are SGHRS and YFSETQ. The CDR3 runs to 14 residues. The V and J ends lost 3 bases and 1 base respectively, with 11 bases between them. The CDR3 DNA follows: TGCGCCAGCAGCTCGGGAACAGGGTCCTACGAGCAGTACTTC. It encodes CASSSGTGSYEQYF.

The chain uses TRBV5-5 and TRBJ2-1, with D hard to call. This CDR3 comprises 15 residues. Trimming took 3 bases from V and 0 from J, leaving 10 bases between them. From germline, CDR1 is SGHKS and CDR2 YYEKEE (reference sequence). The CDR3 region is CASSYDWSSYNEQFF. CDR3 sequence (DNA): TGTGCCAGCAGCTACGACTGGAGCTCCTACAATGAGCAGTTCTTC.

The V call is TRBV27, the J call TRBJ2-7; the D gene is possibly TRBD2 (5 bases). The CDR3 is 13 amino acids. The V end lost 2 bases, the J end lost 4 bases, and 9 bases lay between the germline ends. Germline values: CDR1 MNHEY, CDR2 SMNVEV (reference sequence). CDR3 region: CASSLGGSYEQYF. CDR3 coding DNA: TGTGCCAGCAGTTTAGGAGGAAGTTACGAGCAGTACTTC.

The chain uses TRBV18 and TRBJ1-1; maybe TRBD1 (6 bases). With 3 bases removed from V and 3 bases from J, the gap between germline ends came to 8 bases. The CDR3 totals 13 residues. Germline CDR1 KGHSH, CDR2 LQKENI. The CDR3 nucleotides are TGTGCCAGCTCACCGGACAGACACACTGAAGCTTTCTTT. It codes for CASSPDRHTEAFF.

The V gene is TRBV5-1, the J gene TRBJ1-5, with TRBD1 as a possible D gene (6 bases). V was clipped by 4 bases and J by 7 bases, with 15 bases between them. CDR3 length equals 14 residues. Germline V gene lookup returns CDR1 SGHRS and CDR2 YFSETQ. CDR3 nucleotides: TGCGCCAGCAGCCCCGGGACAAGTCACCAGCCCCAGCATTTT. Translation gives CASSPGTSHQPQHF.

As DNA, the CDR3 is TGTGCCAGCAGGTGGACAGGGAAGAACACTGAAGCTTTCTTT. This sequence encodes CASRWTGKNTEAFF. This chain links TRBV28 with TRBJ1-1; 8 bases are a match to TRBD1. The CDR3 covers 14 residues. From germline, CDR1 is MDHEN and CDR2 SYDVKM. Trimming removed 6 bases from V and 1 base from J; junction bases left unmatched: 4. Looking up the rest from reference TRBV28 and TRBJ1-1 gives the full variable domain: DVKVTQSSRYLVKRTGEKVFLECVQDMDHENMFWYRQDPGLGLRLIYFSYDVKMKEKGDIPEGYSVSREKKERFSLILESASTNQTSMYLCASRWTGKNTEAFFGQGTRLTVV.

The rearrangement uses TRBV25-1 and TRBJ1-2; D gene ambiguous. The germline V and J ends were trimmed by 6 bases and 2 bases, with 10 bases remaining between them. Germline CDR1 MGHDK, CDR2 SYGVNS. This CDR3 region has 13 residues. The CDR3 DNA is TGTGCCAGCAGGAGGGATTTGAACTATGGCTACACCTTC. Its translation: CASRRDLNYGYTF.

The CDR3 DNA is TGTGCCAGCAGAACAGCACAACACTTGAACACTGAAGCTTTCTTT. Protein sequence: CASRTAQHLNTEAFF. V usage is TRBV6-5 and J usage is TRBJ1-1, with no clear D. The germline gives CDR1 MNHEY, CDR2 SVGAGI. V was trimmed by 6 bases and J by 0 bases, leaving 14 bases between them. This CDR3 spans 15 amino acids.

The chain has TRBV7-3 and TRBJ2-6; 7 positions match TRBD1. This CDR3 is 18 amino acids long. The junction had 8 bases not matched to a gene; V was cut back by 3 bases and J by 0 bases. Germline assignment: CDR1 SGHTA and CDR2 FQGTGA. The DNA of the CDR3 is TGTGCCAGCAGCTTGGTCGACAGGGTCCTCTCTGGGGCCAACGTCCTGACTTTC. Encoded protein: CASSLVDRVLSGANVLTF.

V and J are TRBV18 and TRBJ1-1; no reliable D call. This CDR3 contains 15 residues. Germline V gene data show CDR1 as KGHSH and CDR2 as LQKENI. V was trimmed by 4 bases and J by 8 bases, leaving 20 bases between them. Here the CDR3 DNA reads TGTGCCAGCTCACTAAGGGCGGGCCCGAACGGGGAAGCTTTCTTT. Translating it yields CASSLRAGPNGEAFF.

The chain uses TRBV7-9 and TRBJ2-5; TRBD1 agrees at 8 bases. After removal of 4 bases from V and 6 bases from J, the junction contained 10 bases not matched to a gene. This CDR3 region has 15 residues. The germline gives CDR1 SEHNR, CDR2 FQNEAQ (reference sequence). This CDR3 reads CASSSHRTGGQTQYF. The CDR3 nucleotides read TGTGCCAGCAGCTCCCATCGAACAGGGGGGCAGACCCAGTACTTC.

This clone was found once. The chain has TRBV6-1 and TRBJ2-2; 8 nucleotides match TRBD1. The germline V gene encodes CDR1 MNHNS and CDR2 SASEGT. With V trimmed by 7 bases and J by 7 bases, 8 bases remained unmatched. The length of the CDR3 is 14 residues. CDR3 amino acids: CASIPPGGIGELFF. CDR3 sequence (DNA): TGTGCCAGCATTCCCCCAGGGGGCATCGGGGAGCTGTTTTTT.

This clone has just one count. The chain is built from TRBV6-5 and TRBJ1-1, with 7 bases that match TRBD1. The CDR3 is made up of 15 amino acids. J was trimmed by 0 bases and V by 6 bases; bases with no gene match: 7. CDR1 is MNHEY and CDR2 is SVGAGI in the germline V gene. The CDR3 DNA sequence: TGTGCCAGCAGGTTAACCGGGACAGTGAACACTGAAGCTTTCTTT. This codes for CASRLTGTVNTEAFF.

The rearrangement links TRBV5-1 to TRBJ2-1, with a possible D match to TRBD1 (6 bases). V lost 3 bases and J lost 8, with 12 bases in between. The CDR3 contains 13 residues. Germline V lookup: CDR1 SGHRS, CDR2 YFSETQ. DNA for the CDR3: TGCGCCAGCAGCTCCCCAGGGGTCTATGAGCAGTTCTTC. Encoded protein: CASSSPGVYEQFF.

This clone was seen a handful of times. The chain recombines TRBV6-5 with TRBJ2-2; D call uncertain. The CDR3 runs 13 residues. Germline V lookup: CDR1 MNHEY, CDR2 SVGAGI. The V end was cut by 6 bases, the J end by 2 bases, with 7 bases between. In DNA form, the CDR3 reads TGTGCCAGCAGGGCGGAAAACACCGGGGAGCTGTTTTTT. Translated, it gives CASRAENTGELFF.

The chain recombines TRBV4-1 with TRBJ2-1, with 8 bases identical to TRBD2. The CDR3 runs 15 residues. Germline V gene sequence: CDR1 MGHRA, CDR2 YSYEKL. The junction had 8 bases not matched to a gene; V was cut back by 1 base and J by 9 bases. Written as DNA, the CDR3 is TGCGCCAGCAGCCAAGTGGGACTAGACTCTGGTGAGCAGTTCTTC. Translating gives CASSQVGLDSGEQFF.